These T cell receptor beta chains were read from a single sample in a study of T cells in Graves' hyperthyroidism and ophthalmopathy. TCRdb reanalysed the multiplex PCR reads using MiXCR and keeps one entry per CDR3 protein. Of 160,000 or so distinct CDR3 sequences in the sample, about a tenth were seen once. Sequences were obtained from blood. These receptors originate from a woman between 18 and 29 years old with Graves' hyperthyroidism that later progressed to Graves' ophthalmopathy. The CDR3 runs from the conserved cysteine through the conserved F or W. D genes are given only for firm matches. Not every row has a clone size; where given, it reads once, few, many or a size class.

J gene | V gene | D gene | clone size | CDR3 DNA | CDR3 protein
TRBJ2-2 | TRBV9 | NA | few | TGTGCCAGCAGCGCGACCGGGGCGAACACCGGGGAGCTGTTTTTT | CASSATGANTGELFF
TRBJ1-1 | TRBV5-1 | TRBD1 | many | TGCGCCAGCAGCGGGACAGGGGGCCTTAACACTGAAGCTTTCTTT | CASSGTGGLNTEAFF
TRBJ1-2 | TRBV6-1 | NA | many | TGTGCCAGCAGTCTAACCAGCAACTATGGCTACACCTTC | CASSLTSNYGYTF
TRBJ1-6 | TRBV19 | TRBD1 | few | TGTGCCAGTAGTGGACAGGGGGATAATTCACCCCTCCACTTT | CASSGQGDNSPLHF
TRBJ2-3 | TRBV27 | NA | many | TGTGCCAGCAGTGCGGGACTGCCACAGGGTGATACGCAGTATTTT | CASSAGLPQGDTQYF
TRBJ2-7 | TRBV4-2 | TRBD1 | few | TGTGCCAGCAGCCAATCAACAGGGGACTCCTACGAGCAGTACTTC | CASSQSTGDSYEQYF
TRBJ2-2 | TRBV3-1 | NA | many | TGTGCCAGCAGCCAAGAATCCGACGGAGCTCTCGGGGAGCTGTTTTTT | CASSQESDGALGELFF
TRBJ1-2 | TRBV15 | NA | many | TGTGCCACCAGCAGAGATGGGCTAAGGGCAAGGGAAGGCTACACCTTC | CATSRDGLRAREGYTF
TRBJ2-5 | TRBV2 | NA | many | TGTGCCAGCAGCCGAGGTCGGGTGACTAGAGGGAGCCAAGAGACCCAGTACTTC | CASSRGRVTRGSQETQYF
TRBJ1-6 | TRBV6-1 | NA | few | TGTGCCAGCAGTTCCCCGACCGGGGGGGGGCTAGGAAATTCACCCCTCCACTTT | CASSSPTGGGLGNSPLHF
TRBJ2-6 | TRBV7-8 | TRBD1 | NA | TGTGCCAGCAGCTCATTTAGGGGGCGGTTGGGGGCTGGGGCCAACGTCCTGACTTTC | CASSSFRGRLGAGANVLTF
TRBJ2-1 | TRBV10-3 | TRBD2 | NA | TGTGCCATCAGTGAGTCGACCCTATTAGGCGGGAGATTGTATAATGAGCAGTTCTTC | CAISESTLLGGRLYNEQFF
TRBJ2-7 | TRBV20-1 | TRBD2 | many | TGCAGTGCCCACCGGCTAGCGGGGGGGACCTACGAGCAGTACTTC | CSAHRLAGGTYEQYF
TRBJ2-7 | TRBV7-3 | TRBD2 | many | TGTGCCAGCAGCTTATTTGCGGGAGAGTCCTACGAGCAGTACTTC | CASSLFAGESYEQYF
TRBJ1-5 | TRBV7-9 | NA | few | TGTGCCAGCAGCTTAGTTGGCCAGGCCGGGAATCAGCCCCAGCATTTT | CASSLVGQAGNQPQHF
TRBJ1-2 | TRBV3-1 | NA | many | TGTGCCAGCAGCCGGGGCGGACCCAGACTCTATGGCTACACCTTC | CASSRGGPRLYGYTF
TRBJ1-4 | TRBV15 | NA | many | TGTGCCACCAGCAGAGTGCAGAATGAAAAACTGTTTTTT | CATSRVQNEKLFF
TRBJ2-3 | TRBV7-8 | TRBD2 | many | TGTGCCAGCAGACCTATAGCGGGGGGCGGTATCGGCACAGATACGCAGTATTTT | CASRPIAGGGIGTDTQYF
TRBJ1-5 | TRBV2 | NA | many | TGTGCCAGCAGTGAAACCGCGGCGAAGGGGGCCCAGCATTTT | CASSETAAKGAQHF
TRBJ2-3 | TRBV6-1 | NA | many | TGTGCCAGCAGTGGCACTCTGTATGATACGCAGTATTTT | CASSGTLYDTQYF
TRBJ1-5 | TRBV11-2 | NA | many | TGTGCCAGCAGCTCCCCGGGGGCTGGACAGCCCCAGCATTTT | CASSSPGAGQPQHF
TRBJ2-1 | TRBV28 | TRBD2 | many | TGTTTGAGCGGGAGGCGCACCTCCTACAATGAGCAGTTCTTC | CLSGRRTSYNEQFF